This T cell receptor (beta chain) was sequenced in a study of T cells after yellow fever vaccination (dated by TCRdb to between 2017 and 2020). With regard to the full study: Libraries from fractions with low cell numbers were prepared with the SMART-Seq v4 Ultra Low Input RNA kit. Blood samples were taken at several timepoints before and after primary and secondary immunization, and bulk PBMC replicates and cell subsets were isolated. The cohort comprised two healthy male donors, one aged 18 to 30 and one aged 30 to 39 years. To follow T-cell clones before and after both primary and booster YFV17D yellow fever vaccination, bulk TCR alpha and beta repertoires underwent longitudinal sequencing.

The full study reports these points: The study included only a couple of donors, which limits how far the findings can be generalized. A small fraction of clonotypes appeared in both the CD4 and CD8 compartments, likely as a result of convergent recombination. Compared with the primary T-cell response, the secondary T-cell response was faster but weaker, reaching its peak on day 5 rather than on day 15. Most clones expanded after primary vaccination (around 96% of CD4 and approximately 90% of CD8) were re-detected after the booster, suggesting that broad memory maintenance occurred. Computational filtering was required because FACS-sorted repertoires could contain abundant contaminating clonotypes from the bulk population.

The treatment or condition label, as the study defines it: live attenuated yellow fever vaccine strain. At every blood-draw timepoint, two biological replicates of bulk PBMCs were collected. A standard Ficoll-Paque protocol was used to isolate PBMCs from peripheral blood. TriZol was used to extract RNA from bulk PBMCs, CD4 and CD8 fractions, and dextramer-positive and dextramer-negative fractions. CDR1 MNHEY and CDR2 SVGEGT are derived from the germline V gene. Trimming costs V 7 bases and J 2 bases, and their ends lie 14 bases apart. The CDR3, cysteine through phenylalanine, is 15 amino acids long. Of the read, only the CDR3 DNA is kept; its 45 bases are in frame from base 1. On this clonotype: Its antigen has not been determined. No much larger clonotype is one base removed from it; base qualities were not supplied.

TCR cDNA was synthesized by 5'RACE template switching, which introduced a universal primer site and unique molecular identifiers. Priming for cDNA synthesis came from both the TCR alpha and TCR beta constant segments. Library amplification involved two PCR steps, and the second step added sample barcodes and sequencing adapters. Sequencing of libraries was done on Illumina HiSeq 2500 (2x100 bp) or NovaSeq (2x150 bp). The authors' pipeline ran thus. MIGEC handled demultiplexing of reads and collapsing into UMI consensus sequences, while MiXCR performed V(D)J alignment. Vaccine-responding clonotypes were defined with edgeR using replicate PBMC samples, requiring FDR below 0.01 and a log2 fold change above 5 up to day 15. Each bulk clonotype was labeled CD4 or CD8 based on which sequenced repertoire, CD4 or CD8, contained the clonotype at higher abundance. TCRdb ran its own pipeline on the public reads, namely fastp trimming at Q25 and MiXCR clone calling, and kept in-frame beta chains. CDR3 protein sequences are deduplicated, and each keeps its most common genes and DNA. For this entry, the V and J calls and clone size follow TCRdb and not the study's own pipeline. In this sample the table shows hundreds of thousands of distinct CDR3 sequences, about a fifth of which occur a single time. The top ten constitute around 17% of the sample.

This TCR derives from a young man who received the YFV17D yellow fever vaccine. The material sequenced was PBMCs, taken more than 20 days after the first yellow fever vaccination. The chain is encoded by TRBV6-2 or TRBV6-3 joined to TRBJ1-4, with the identity of the D gene unclear. The CDR3 is CASIRSVATNEKLFF. The sequence in DNA is TGTGCCAGCATCAGGTCGGTCGCGACTAATGAAAAACTGTTTTTT.